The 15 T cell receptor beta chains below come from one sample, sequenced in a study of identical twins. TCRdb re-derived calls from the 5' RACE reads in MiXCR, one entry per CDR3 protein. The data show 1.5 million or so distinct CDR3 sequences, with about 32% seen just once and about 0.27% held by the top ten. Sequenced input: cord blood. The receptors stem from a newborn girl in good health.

The CDR3 region has the DNA TGTGCCAGCAGTTACTCGGTGCCAGCGCTAGCCAAAAACATTCAGTACTTC. Protein product: CASSYSVPALAKNIQYF. V is TRBV6-5 and J is TRBJ2-4; D ambiguous. The CDR3 is 17 residues long. The V end was cut by 0 bases, the J end by 0 bases, with 12 bases between. Germline lookup yields CDR1 MNHEY and CDR2 SVGAGI.

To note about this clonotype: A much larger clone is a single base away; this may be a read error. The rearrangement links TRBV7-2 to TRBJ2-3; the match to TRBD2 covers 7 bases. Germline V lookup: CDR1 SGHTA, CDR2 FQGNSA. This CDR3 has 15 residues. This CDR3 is CASSLDGGGRDAQYF. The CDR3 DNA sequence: TGTGCCAGCAGCTTAGATGGGGGAGGGAGAGATGCGCAGTATTTT.

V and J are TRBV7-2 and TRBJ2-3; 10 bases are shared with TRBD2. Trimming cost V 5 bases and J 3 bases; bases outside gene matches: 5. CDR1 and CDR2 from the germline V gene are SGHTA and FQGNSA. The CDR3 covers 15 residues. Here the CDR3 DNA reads TGTGCCAGCAGCCCTAGCGGGAGATGGACAGATACGCAGTATTTT. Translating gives CASSPSGRWTDTQYF.

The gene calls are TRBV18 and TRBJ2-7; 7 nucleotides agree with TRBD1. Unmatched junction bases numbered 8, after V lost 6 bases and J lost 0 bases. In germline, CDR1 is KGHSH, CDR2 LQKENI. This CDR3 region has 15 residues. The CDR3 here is CASSSQGPSSYEQYF. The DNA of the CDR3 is TGTGCCAGCTCGTCACAGGGGCCCAGCTCCTACGAGCAGTACTTC.

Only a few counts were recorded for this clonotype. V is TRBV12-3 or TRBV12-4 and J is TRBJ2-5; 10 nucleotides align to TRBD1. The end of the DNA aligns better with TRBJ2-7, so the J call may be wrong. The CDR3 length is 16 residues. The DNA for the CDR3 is TGTGCCAGCAGTTTCCCTCGACAGGGGGCTACCTACGAGCAGTACTTC. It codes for CASSFPRQGATYEQYF.

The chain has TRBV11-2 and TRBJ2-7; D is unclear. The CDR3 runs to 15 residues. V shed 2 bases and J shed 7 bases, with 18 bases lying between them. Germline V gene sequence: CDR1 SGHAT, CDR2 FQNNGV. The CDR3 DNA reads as TGTGCCAGCAGCTTAACGGTGGTGGTTGGTAATGAGCAGTACTTC. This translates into CASSLTVVVGNEQYF.

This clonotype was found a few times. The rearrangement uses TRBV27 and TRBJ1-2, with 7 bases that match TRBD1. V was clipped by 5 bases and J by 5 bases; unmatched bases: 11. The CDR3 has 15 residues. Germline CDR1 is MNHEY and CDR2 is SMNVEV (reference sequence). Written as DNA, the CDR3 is TGTGCCAGCAGTCCCGGGACAGATCCCCTATATGGCTACACCTTC. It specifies CASSPGTDPLYGYTF.

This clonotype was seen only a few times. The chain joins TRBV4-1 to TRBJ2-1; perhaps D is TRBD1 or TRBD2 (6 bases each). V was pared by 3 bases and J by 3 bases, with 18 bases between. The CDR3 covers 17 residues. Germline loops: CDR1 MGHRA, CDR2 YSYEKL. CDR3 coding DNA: TGCGCCAGCAGCCAGCCTATTAGGGGGGAACTCTACAATGAGCAGTTCTTC. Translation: CASSQPIRGELYNEQFF.

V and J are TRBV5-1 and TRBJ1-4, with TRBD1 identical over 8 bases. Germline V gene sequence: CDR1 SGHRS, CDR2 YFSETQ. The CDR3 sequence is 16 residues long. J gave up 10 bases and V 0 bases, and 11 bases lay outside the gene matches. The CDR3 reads CASSLAGQGREGKLFF. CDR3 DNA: TGCGCCAGCAGCTTGGCCGGACAGGGCCGAGAAGGAAAACTGTTTTTT. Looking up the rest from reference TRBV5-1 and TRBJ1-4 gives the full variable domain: KAGVTQTPRYLIKTRGQQVTLSCSPISGHRSVSWYQQTPGQGLQFLFEYFSETQRNKGNFPGRFSGRQFSNSRSEMNVSTLELGDSALYLCASSLAGQGREGKLFFGSGTQLSVL.

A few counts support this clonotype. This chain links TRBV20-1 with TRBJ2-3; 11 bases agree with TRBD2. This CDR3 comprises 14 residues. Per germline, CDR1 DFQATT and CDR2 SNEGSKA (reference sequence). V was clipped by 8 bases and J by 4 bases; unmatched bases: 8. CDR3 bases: TGCAGTCCGCCGGGACTAGCGGACCCAGATACGCAGTATTTT. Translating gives CSPPGLADPDTQYF.

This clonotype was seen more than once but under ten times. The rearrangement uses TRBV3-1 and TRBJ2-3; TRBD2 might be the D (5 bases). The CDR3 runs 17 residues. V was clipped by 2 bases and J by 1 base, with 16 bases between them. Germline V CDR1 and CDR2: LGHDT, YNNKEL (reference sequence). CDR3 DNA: TGTGCCAGCAGCCAAACGGTGGGAGTGACGGGCACAGATACGCAGTATTTT. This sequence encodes CASSQTVGVTGTDTQYF.

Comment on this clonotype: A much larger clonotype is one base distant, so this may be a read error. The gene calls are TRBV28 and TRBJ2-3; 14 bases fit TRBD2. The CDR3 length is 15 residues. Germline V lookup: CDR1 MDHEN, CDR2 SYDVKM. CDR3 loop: CASSIPGLAGDMQYF. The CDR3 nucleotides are TGTGCCAGCAGTATACCGGGACTAGCGGGAGATATGCAGTATTTT.

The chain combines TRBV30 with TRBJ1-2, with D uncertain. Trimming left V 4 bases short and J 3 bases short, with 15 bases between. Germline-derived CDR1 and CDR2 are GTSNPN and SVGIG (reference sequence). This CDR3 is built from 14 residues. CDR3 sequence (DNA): TGTGCCTGGATGCTCCCGGGTGGGCACTATGGCTACACCTTC. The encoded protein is CAWMLPGGHYGYTF.

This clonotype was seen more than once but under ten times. CDR3 bases: TGTGCCAGCAGCCGCGGGACAGGGACTTCGAACACTGAAGCTTTCTTT. As protein: CASSRGTGTSNTEAFF. The chain uses TRBV5-5 and TRBJ1-1, with 9 bases matching TRBD1. Germline-derived CDR1 and CDR2 are SGHKS and YYEKEE (reference sequence). The V and J ends lost 4 bases and 1 base, in that order; junction bases with no gene match: 8. The CDR3 sequence is 16 residues long.

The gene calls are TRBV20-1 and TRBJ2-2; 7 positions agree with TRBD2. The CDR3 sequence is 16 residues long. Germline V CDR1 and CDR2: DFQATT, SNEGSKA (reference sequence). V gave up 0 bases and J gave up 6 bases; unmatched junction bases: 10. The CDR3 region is CSARESGLADSGELFF. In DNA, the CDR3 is TGCAGTGCTAGAGAGAGCGGGCTAGCGGACTCCGGGGAGCTGTTTTTT.